This T cell receptor beta chain emerged from a study of T cell responses to AZD1222 COVID-19 vaccine. TCRdb keeps only in-frame clones here, not all; method: immunoSEQ multiplex PCR. Among some 150,000 clones, 70% to 90% were seen once, and the ten largest hold over 12%. V was pared by 6 bases and J by 4 bases, with 7 bases of the junction left unmatched. This CDR3 comprises 13 residues. Germline values: CDR1 SGHNT, CDR2 YYREEE (reference sequence). This chain links TRBV5-4 with TRBJ2-7; 7 bases match TRBD1. The sequence was collected from an adult in good health. The material sequenced was peripheral blood, taken on day 0 of AZD1222 vaccination. CDR3 coding DNA: TGTGCCAGCAAGATAATGGGACAGTACGAGCAGTACTTC. Translating gives CASKIMGQYEQYF.